This TCR beta chain was profiled in a study of T cell changes during pregnancy in multiple sclerosis. Produced via immunoSEQ multiplex PCR; TCRdb's table is partial and in-frame only. The sample lists over 100,000 clones, approximately 90% occurring once. From germline, CDR1 is MNHNY and CDR2 SVGAGI (reference sequence). V was pared by 2 bases and J by 2 bases, with 10 bases between. This CDR3 has 15 residues. The chain employs TRBV6-6 and TRBJ1-5; D gene ambiguous. Sequencing was performed on peripheral blood, taken in the third trimester of pregnancy. The sequence came from a female donor with multiple sclerosis, enrolled in a pregnancy study. The CDR3 region is CASSYVAGGNQPQHF. The CDR3 DNA reads as TGTGCCAGCAGTTACGTCGCGGGTGGCAATCAGCCCCAGCATTTT.